The T cell receptor beta chain under discussion was sequenced for a study of blood T cell repertoires in COVID-19. For the study at large: Samples taken during acute and convalescent COVID-19 were collected in the United States, Italy and Spain. T cells, B-cell-depleted T cells, or PBMCs provided the cDNA or gDNA that served as material.

In this sample, this clone turned up once. Per the original methods: Nucleated cell counts were estimated from reference gene primer amplification. Data came from immunoSEQ multiplex PCR; TCRdb stores just in-frame clones and leaves some out. D and trimming come from the DNA, and the V and J calls and clone size come from that table. Of about 260,000 clones listed, around 87% are singletons. The sequencing input was peripheral blood. The receptor was isolated from a woman between 45 and 65 years old who had recovered from COVID-19.

The CDR3 coding sequence is TGTGCCAGTAGTACAGGGCATCGAAGCTACGAGCAGTACTTC. Protein: CASSTGHRSYEQYF. This chain connects TRBV19 to TRBJ2-7; D may be TRBD1 (5 bases). The germline V and J ends were trimmed by 4 bases and 3 bases, with 13 bases remaining between them. The CDR3 loop spans 14 amino acids. The germline CDR1 and CDR2 sequences are LNHDA and SQIVND (reference sequence). Drawing the rest from reference TRBV19 and TRBJ2-7, the complete variable domain is DGGITQSPKYLFRKEGQNVTLSCEQNLNHDAMYWYRQDPGQGLRLIYYSQIVNDFQKGDIAEGYSVSREKKESFPLTVTSAQKNPTAFYLCASSTGHRSYEQYFGPGTRLTVT.